Listed below are T cell receptor beta chains from one sample, sequenced in a study of blood T cell repertoires in COVID-19. Assay used: immunoSEQ multiplex PCR; TCRdb lists only in-frame clones, some missing. The sample shows around 63,000 clones, 88% of them seen only once. Source material: peripheral blood. Source of these receptors: a woman aged 60-70 years with acute or convalescent COVID-19. Both conserved end residues are trimmed from each CDR3. D genes are given only for firm matches.

D	V	length	J	CDR3
-	TRBV6-6	14	TRBJ2-3	ASSYVPRGGTDTQY
-	TRBV28	11	TRBJ1-1	ASSLVGVTEAF
TRBD2	TRBV4-1	15	TRBJ2-1	ASSQERGGSSYNEQF
-	TRBV7-9	13	TRBJ1-1	ASSPLGRIVTEAF
-	TRBV11-3	14	TRBJ2-1	ASSPGGGQGGNEQF
TRBD1	TRBV6-2/TRBV6-3	15	TRBJ1-2	ASSQGWGQGTNYGYT
-	TRBV5-6	14	TRBJ2-4	ASSFLGLGAKNIQY
TRBD2	TRBV2	13	TRBJ2-1	ASSLGGSSYNEQF
-	TRBV7-9	13	TRBJ1-3	ASSSGVNSGNTIY
TRBD1	TRBV19	13	TRBJ1-2	ASRRDRGAHYGYT
TRBD1	TRBV19	15	TRBJ1-1	ASGQGRDLILNTEAF
-	TRBV19	13	TRBJ2-1	ASSIGTGSGSEQF
TRBD1	TRBV6-5	11	TRBJ1-2	ASSGTGAYGYT
TRBD2	TRBV30	14	TRBJ2-3	AWSGTSGGSGDTQY
-	TRBV19	14	TRBJ1-2	ATAGLDRNPNYGYT
TRBD1	TRBV7-2	12	TRBJ1-2	ASRRTGIAYGYT
-	TRBV5-1	16	TRBJ2-1	ASSLAPPPVFSYNEQF
-	TRBV6-5	12	TRBJ2-2	ASSHYYKTGELF
TRBD1	TRBV7-6	14	TRBJ2-2	ASSLEGAWATGELF
-	TRBV2	14	TRBJ1-5	ASSEGGRRPNQPQH
TRBD1	TRBV5-1	14	TRBJ1-2	ASSLGLGQGAYGYT
-	TRBV11-2	13	TRBJ2-3	ASSYYSGSTDTQY